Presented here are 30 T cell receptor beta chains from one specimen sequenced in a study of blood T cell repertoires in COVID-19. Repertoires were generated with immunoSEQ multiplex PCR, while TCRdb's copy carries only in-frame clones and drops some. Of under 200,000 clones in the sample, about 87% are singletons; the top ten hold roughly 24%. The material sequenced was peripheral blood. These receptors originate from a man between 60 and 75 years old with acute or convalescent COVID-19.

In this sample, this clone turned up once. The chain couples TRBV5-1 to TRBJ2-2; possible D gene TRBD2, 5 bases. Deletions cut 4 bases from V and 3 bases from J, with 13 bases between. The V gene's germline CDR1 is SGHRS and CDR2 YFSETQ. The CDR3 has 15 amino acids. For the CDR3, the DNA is TGCGCCAGCAGCGAGATCGCGGAGGACACCGGGGAGCTGTTTTTT. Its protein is CASSEIAEDTGELFF. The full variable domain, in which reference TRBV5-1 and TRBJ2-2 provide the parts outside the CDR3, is KAGVTQTPRYLIKTRGQQVTLSCSPISGHRSVSWYQQTPGQGLQFLFEYFSETQRNKGNFPGRFSGRQFSNSRSEMNVSTLELGDSALYLCASSEIAEDTGELFFGEGSRLTVL.

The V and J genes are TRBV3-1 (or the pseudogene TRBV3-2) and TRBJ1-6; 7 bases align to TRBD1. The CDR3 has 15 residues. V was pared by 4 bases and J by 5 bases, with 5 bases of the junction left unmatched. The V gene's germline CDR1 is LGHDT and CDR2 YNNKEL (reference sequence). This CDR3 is CASSPPGGHNSPLHF. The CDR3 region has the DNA TGTGCCAGCAGCCCACCAGGGGGGCATAATTCACCCCTCCACTTT.

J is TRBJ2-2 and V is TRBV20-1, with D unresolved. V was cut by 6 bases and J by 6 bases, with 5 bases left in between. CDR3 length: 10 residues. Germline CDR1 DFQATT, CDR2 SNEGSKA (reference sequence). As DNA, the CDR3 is TGCAGTGCGTCGGCCGGGGAGCTGTTTTTT. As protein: CSASAGELFF.

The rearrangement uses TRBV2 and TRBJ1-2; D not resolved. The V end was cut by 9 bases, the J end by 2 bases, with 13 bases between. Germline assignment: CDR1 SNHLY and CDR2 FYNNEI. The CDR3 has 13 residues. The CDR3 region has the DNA TGTGCCAGAAATGGGCGCAGGAACTATGGCTACACCTTC. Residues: CARNGRRNYGYTF.

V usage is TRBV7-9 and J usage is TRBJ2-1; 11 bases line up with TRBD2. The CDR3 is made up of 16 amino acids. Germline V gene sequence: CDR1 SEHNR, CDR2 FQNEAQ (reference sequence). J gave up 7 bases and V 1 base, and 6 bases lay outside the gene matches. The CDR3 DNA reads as TGTGCCAGCAGCTTAGAACTAGCGGGAGACAATAATGAGCAGTTCTTC. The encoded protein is CASSLELAGDNNEQFF.

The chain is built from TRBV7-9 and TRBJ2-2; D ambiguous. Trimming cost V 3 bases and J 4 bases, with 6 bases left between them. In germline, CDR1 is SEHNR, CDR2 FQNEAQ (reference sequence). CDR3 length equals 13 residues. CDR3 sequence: CASSLRITGELFF. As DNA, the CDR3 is TGTGCCAGCAGCTTGCGCATCACCGGGGAGCTGTTTTTT.

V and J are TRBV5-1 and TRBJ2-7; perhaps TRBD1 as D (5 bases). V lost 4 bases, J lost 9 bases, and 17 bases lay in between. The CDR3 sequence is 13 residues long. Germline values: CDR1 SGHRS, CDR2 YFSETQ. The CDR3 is CASSLGHAGWQYF. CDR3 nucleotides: TGCGCCAGCAGCCTTGGACATGCTGGGTGGCAGTACTTC. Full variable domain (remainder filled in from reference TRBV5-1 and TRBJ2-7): KAGVTQTPRYLIKTRGQQVTLSCSPISGHRSVSWYQQTPGQGLQFLFEYFSETQRNKGNFPGRFSGRQFSNSRSEMNVSTLELGDSALYLCASSLGHAGWQYFGPGTRLTVT.

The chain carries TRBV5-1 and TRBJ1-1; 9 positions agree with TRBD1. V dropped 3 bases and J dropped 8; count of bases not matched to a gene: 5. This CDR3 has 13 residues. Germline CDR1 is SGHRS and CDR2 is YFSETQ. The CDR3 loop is CASSWGQGYEAFF. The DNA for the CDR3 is TGCGCCAGCAGCTGGGGACAGGGATACGAAGCTTTCTTT.

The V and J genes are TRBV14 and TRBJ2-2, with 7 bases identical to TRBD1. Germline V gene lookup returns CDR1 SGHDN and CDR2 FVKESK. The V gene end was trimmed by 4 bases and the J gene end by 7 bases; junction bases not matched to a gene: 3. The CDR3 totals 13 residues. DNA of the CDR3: TGTGCCAGCAGCCTACAGGGGTTCGGGGAGCTGTTTTTT. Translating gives CASSLQGFGELFF.

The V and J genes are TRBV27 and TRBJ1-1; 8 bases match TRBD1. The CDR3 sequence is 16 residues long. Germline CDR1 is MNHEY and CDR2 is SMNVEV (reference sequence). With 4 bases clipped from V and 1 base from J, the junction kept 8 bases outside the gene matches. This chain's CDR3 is CASSSDRGRGNTEAFF. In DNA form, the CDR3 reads TGTGCCAGCAGTTCCGACAGGGGCCGGGGGAACACTGAAGCTTTCTTT.

As DNA, the CDR3 is TGTGCCAGTCGTGCGGGACAGCCAAATGAAAAACTGTTTTTT. Amino acid sequence: CASRAGQPNEKLFF. This chain links TRBV19 with TRBJ1-4; 7 nucleotides match TRBD1. Trimming cost V 8 bases and J 5 bases; bases outside gene matches: 8. Germline assignment: CDR1 LNHDA and CDR2 SQIVND (reference sequence). The CDR3 sequence is 14 residues long.

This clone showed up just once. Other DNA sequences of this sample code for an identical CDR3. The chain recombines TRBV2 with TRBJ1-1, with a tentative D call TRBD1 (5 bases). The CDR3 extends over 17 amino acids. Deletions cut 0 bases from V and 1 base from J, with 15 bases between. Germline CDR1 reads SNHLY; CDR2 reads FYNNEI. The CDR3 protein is CASSEALQGAGNTEAFF. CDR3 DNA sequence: TGTGCCAGCAGTGAAGCGCTCCAGGGAGCGGGGAACACTGAAGCTTTCTTT.

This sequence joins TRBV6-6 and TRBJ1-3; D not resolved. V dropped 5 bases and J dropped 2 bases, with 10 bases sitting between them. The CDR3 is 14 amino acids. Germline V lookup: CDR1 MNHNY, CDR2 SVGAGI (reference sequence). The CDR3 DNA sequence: TGTGCCAGCAGTACCGGGGTCGCTGGAAACACCATATATTTT. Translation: CASSTGVAGNTIYF.

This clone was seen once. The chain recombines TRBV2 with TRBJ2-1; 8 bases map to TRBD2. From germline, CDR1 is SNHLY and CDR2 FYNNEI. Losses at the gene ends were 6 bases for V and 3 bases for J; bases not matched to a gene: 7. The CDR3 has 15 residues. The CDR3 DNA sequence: TGTGCCAGCAGAACGGCGGGAGGAGACTACAATGAGCAGTTCTTC. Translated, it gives CASRTAGGDYNEQFF.

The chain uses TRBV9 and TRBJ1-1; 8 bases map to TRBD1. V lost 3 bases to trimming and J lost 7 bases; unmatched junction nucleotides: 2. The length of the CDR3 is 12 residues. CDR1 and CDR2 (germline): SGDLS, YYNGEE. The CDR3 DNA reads TGTGCCAGCAGCGCAGACAGGGGTGAAGCTTTCTTT. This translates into CASSADRGEAFF.

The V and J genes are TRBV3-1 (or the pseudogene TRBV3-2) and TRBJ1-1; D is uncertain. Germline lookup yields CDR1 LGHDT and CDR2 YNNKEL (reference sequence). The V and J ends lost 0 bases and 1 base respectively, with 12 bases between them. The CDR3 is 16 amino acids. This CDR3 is CASSQDVGVRNTEAFF. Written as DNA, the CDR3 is TGTGCCAGCAGCCAAGATGTAGGAGTAAGGAACACTGAAGCTTTCTTT.

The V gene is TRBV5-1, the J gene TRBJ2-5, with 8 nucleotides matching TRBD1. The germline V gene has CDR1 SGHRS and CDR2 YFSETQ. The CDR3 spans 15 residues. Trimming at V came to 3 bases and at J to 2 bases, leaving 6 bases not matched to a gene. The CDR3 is CASSSTGGQQETQYF. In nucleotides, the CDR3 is TGCGCCAGCAGCTCAACAGGGGGTCAACAAGAGACCCAGTACTTC. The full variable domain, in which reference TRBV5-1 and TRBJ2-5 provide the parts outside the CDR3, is KAGVTQTPRYLIKTRGQQVTLSCSPISGHRSVSWYQQTPGQGLQFLFEYFSETQRNKGNFPGRFSGRQFSNSRSEMNVSTLELGDSALYLCASSSTGGQQETQYFGPGTRLLVL.

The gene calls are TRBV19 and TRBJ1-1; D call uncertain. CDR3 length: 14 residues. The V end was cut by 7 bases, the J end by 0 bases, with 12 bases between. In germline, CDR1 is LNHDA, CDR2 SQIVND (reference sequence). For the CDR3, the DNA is TGTGCCAGTACCGTGCCACCTATGAACACTGAAGCTTTCTTT. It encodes CASTVPPMNTEAFF. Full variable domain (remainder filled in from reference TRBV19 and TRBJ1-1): DGGITQSPKYLFRKEGQNVTLSCEQNLNHDAMYWYRQDPGQGLRLIYYSQIVNDFQKGDIAEGYSVSREKKESFPLTVTSAQKNPTAFYLCASTVPPMNTEAFFGQGTRLTVV.

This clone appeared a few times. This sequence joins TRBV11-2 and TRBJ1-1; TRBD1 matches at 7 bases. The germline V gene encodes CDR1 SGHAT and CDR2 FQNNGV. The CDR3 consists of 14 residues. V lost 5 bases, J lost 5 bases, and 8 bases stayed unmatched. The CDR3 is CASSPQQGRTEAFF. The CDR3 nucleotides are TGTGCCAGCAGCCCTCAACAGGGGCGAACTGAAGCTTTCTTT.

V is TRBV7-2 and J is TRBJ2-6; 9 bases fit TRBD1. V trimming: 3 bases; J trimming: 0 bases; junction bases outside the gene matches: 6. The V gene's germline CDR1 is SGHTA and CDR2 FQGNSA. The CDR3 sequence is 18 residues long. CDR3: CASSFRDRVLSGANVLTF. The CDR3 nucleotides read TGTGCCAGCAGCTTCCGGGACAGGGTCCTCTCTGGGGCCAACGTCCTGACTTTC.

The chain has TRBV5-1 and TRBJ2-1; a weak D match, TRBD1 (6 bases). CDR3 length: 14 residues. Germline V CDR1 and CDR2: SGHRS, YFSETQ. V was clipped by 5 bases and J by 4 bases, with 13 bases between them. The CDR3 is CASRPTGNYNEQFF. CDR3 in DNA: TGCGCCAGCAGACCGACAGGAAATTACAATGAGCAGTTCTTC.

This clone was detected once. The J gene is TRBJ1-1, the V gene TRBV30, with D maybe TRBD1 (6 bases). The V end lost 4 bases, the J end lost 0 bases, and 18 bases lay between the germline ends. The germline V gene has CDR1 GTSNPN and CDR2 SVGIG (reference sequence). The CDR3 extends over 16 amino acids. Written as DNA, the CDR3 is TGTGCCTGGAAGAGCCAGGGAAGGGGGATGAACACTGAAGCTTTCTTT. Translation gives CAWKSQGRGMNTEAFF.

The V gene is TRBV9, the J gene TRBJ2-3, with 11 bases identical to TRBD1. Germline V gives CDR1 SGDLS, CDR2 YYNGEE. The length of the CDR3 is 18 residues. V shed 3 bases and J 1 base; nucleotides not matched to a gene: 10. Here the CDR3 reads CASSDPGTGGEGTDTQYF. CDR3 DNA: TGTGCCAGCAGCGACCCCGGGACAGGGGGTGAGGGCACAGATACGCAGTATTTT.

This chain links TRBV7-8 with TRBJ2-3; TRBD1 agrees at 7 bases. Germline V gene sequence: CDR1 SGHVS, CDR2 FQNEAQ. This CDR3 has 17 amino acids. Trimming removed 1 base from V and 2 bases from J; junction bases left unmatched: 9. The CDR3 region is CASSLEISGTVTDTQYF. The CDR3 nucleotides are TGTGCCAGCAGCTTAGAGATCTCCGGGACAGTCACAGATACGCAGTATTTT.

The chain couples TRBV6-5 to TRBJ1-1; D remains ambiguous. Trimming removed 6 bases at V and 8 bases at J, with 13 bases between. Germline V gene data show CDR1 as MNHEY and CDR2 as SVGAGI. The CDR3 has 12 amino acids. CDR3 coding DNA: TGTGCCAGCAGCCCAGATTACATAGAAGCTTTCTTT. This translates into CASSPDYIEAFF.

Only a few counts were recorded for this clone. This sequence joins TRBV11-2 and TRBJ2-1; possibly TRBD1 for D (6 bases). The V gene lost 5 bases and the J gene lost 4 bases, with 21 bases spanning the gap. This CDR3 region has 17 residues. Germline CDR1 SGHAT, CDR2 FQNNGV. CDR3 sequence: CASSDHSGQLSYNEQFF. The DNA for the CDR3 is TGTGCCAGCAGCGACCATTCGGGACAACTCTCGTACAATGAGCAGTTCTTC. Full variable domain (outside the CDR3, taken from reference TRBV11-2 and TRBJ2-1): EAGVAQSPRYKIIEKRQSVAFWCNPISGHATLYWYQQILGQGPKLLIQFQNNGVVDDSQLPKDRFSAERLKGVDSTLKIQPAKLEDSAVYLCASSDHSGQLSYNEQFFGPGTRLTVL.

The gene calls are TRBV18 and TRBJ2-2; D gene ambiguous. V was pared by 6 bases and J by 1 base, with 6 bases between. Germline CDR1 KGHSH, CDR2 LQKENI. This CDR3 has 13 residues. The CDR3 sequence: CASSGVNTGELFF. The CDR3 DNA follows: TGTGCCAGCTCTGGAGTGAACACCGGGGAGCTGTTTTTT.

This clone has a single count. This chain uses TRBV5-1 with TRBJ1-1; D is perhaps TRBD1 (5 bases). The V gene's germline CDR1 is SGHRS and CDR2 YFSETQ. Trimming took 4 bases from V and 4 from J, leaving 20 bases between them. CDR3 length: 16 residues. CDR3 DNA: TGCGCCAGCAGCCAGCCTATTCAGGGCCGTCGCACTGAAGCTTTCTTT. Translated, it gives CASSQPIQGRRTEAFF.

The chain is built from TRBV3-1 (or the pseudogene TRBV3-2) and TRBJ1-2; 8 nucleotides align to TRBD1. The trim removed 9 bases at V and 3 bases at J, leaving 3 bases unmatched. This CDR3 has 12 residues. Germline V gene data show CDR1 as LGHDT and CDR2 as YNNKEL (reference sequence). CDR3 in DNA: TGTGCCAGGCAGGGGGCTTACTATGGCTACACCTTC. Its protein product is CARQGAYYGYTF.

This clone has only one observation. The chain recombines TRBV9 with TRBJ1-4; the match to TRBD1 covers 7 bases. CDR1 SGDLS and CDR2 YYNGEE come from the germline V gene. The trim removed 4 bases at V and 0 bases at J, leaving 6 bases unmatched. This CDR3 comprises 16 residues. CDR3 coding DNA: TGTGCCAGCAGCAAGGACAGGTTTGCAACTAATGAAAAACTGTTTTTT. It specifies CASSKDRFATNEKLFF.